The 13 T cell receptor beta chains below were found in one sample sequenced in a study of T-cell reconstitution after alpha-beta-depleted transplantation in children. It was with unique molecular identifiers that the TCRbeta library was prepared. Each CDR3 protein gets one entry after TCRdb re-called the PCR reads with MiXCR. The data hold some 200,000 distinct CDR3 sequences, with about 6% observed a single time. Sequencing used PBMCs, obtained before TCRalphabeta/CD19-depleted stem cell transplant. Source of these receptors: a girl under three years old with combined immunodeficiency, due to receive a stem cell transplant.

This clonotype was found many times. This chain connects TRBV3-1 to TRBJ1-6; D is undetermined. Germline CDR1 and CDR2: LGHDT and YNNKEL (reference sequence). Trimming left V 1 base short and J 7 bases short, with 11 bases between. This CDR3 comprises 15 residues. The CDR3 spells CASSQVFAKNSPLHF. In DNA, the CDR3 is TGTGCCAGCAGCCAAGTATTCGCGAAAAATTCACCCCTCCACTTT.

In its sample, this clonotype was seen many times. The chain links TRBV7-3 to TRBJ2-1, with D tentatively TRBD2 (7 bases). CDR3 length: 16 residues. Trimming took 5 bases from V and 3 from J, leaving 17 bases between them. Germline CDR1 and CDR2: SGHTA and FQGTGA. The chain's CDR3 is CASSTNGGGGYNEQFF. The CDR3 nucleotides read TGTGCCAGCAGCACCAATGGCGGGGGCGGCTACAATGAGCAGTTCTTC.

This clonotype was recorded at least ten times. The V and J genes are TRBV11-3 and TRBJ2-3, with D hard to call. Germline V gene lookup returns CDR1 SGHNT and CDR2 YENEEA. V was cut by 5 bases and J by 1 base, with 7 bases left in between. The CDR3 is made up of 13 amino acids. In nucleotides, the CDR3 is TGTGCCAGCAGCCCAGATGGCACAGATACGCAGTATTTT. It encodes CASSPDGTDTQYF.

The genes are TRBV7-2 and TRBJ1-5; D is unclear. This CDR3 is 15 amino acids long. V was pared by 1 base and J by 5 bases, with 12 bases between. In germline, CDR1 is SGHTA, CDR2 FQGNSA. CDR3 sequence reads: CASSLGGTRDQPQHF. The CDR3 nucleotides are TGTGCCAGCAGCTTAGGTGGTACCCGGGATCAGCCCCAGCATTTT.

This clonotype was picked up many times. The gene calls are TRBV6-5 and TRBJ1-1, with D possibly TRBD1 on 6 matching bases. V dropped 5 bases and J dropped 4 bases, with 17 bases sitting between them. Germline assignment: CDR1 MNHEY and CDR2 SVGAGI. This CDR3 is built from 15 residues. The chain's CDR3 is CASSTQGGWGTEAFF. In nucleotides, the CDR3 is TGTGCCAGCAGTACACAGGGTGGTTGGGGCACTGAAGCTTTCTTT.

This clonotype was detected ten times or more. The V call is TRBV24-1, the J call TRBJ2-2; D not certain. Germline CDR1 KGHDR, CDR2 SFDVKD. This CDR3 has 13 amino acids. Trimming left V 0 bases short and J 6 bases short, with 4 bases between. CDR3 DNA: TGTGCCACCAGTGATTTGGGGGCCGGGGAGCTGTTTTTT. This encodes CATSDLGAGELFF.

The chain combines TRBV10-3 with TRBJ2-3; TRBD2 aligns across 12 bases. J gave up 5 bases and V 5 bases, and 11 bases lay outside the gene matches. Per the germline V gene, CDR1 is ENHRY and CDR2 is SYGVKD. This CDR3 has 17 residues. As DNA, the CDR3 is TGTGCCATCAGTAATGACACTAGCGGGGGGCCAGAAGATACGCAGTATTTT. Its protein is CAISNDTSGGPEDTQYF.

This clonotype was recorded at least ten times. The DNA for the CDR3 is TGTGCCAGCAGCTTAAGATTGGGGAGCCCCATTGATACGCAGTATTTT. This gives the protein CASSLRLGSPIDTQYF. The chain carries TRBV7-6 and TRBJ2-3; perhaps TRBD2 as D (5 bases). The CDR3 length is 16 residues. The V gene lost 2 bases and the J gene lost 6 bases, with 18 bases spanning the gap. Per the germline V gene, CDR1 is SGHVS and CDR2 is FNYEAQ.

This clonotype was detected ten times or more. The CDR3 nucleotides read TGTGCCAGCAGACCAACTAGGGGGGTCACCGGGGAGCTGTTTTTT. It yields the protein CASRPTRGVTGELFF. This chain uses TRBV2 with TRBJ2-2, with D perhaps matching TRBD1 or TRBD2 (6 bases each). CDR1 SNHLY and CDR2 FYNNEI come from the germline V gene. The V end was cut by 6 bases, the J end by 4 bases, with 15 bases between. The CDR3 length is 15 residues.

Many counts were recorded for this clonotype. The CDR3 protein is CASSLVKFGTGGGTGFQPQHF. CDR3 coding DNA: TGTGCCAGCAGCTTAGTTAAATTTGGGACAGGGGGAGGTACAGGGTTTCAGCCCCAGCATTTT. The chain is built from TRBV7-2 and TRBJ1-5, with 11 bases aligning to TRBD1. The CDR3 runs 21 residues. J lost 6 bases, V lost 1 base, and 20 bases had no gene match. Germline values: CDR1 SGHTA, CDR2 FQGNSA.

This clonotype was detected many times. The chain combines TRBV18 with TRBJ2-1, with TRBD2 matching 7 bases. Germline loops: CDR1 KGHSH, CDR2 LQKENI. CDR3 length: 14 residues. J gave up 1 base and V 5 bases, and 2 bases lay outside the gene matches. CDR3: CASSWRESYNEQFF. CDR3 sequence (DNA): TGTGCCAGCTCATGGCGGGAGTCCTACAATGAGCAGTTCTTC. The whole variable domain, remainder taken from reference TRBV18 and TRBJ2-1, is NAGVMQNPRHLVRRRGQEARLRCSPMKGHSHVYWYRQLPEEGLKFMVYLQKENIIDESGMPKERFSAEFPKEGPSILRIQQVVRGDSAAYFCASSWRESYNEQFFGPGTRLTVL.

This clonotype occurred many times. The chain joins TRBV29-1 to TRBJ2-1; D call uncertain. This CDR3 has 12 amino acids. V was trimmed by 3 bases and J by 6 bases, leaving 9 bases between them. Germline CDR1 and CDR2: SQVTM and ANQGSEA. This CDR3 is CSVEAGGNEQFF. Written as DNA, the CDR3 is TGCAGCGTTGAGGCAGGCGGCAATGAGCAGTTCTTC.

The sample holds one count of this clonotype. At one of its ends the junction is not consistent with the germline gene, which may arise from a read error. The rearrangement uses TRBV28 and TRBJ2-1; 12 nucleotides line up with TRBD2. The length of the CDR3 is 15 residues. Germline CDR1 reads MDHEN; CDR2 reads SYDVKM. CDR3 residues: CASTIEGLAGLRLIF. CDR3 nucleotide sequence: TGTGCCAGCACTATAGAAGGACTAGCGGGGCTTCGGCTTATCTTC. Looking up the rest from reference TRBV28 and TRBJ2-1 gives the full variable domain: DVKVTQSSRYLVKRTGEKVFLECVQDMDHENMFWYRQDPGLGLRLIYFSYDVKMKEKGDIPEGYSVSREKKERFSLILESASTNQTSMYLCASTIEGLAGLRLIFGPGTRLTVL.